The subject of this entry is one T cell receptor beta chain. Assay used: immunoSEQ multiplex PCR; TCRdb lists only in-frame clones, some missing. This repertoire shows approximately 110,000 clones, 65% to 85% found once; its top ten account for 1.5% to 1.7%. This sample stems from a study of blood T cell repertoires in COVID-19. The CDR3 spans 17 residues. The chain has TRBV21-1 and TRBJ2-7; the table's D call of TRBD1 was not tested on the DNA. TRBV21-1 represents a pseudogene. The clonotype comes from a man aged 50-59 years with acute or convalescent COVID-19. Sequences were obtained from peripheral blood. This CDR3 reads CASSKGDETGGSYEQYF. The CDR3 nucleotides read TGTGCCAGCAGCAAAGGGGACGAGACAGGGGGCTCCTACGAGCAGTACTTC.